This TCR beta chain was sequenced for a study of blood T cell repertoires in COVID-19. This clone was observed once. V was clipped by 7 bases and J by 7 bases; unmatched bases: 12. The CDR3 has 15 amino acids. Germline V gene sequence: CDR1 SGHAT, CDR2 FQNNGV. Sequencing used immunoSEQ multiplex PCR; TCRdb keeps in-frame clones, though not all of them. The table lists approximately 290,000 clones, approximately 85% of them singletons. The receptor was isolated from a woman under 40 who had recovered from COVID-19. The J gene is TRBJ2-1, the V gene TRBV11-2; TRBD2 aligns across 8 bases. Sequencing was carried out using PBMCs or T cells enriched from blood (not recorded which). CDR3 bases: TGTGCCAGCACCTCCTCCCGGGAGGGCCGGAATGAGCAGTTCTTC. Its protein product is CASTSSREGRNEQFF. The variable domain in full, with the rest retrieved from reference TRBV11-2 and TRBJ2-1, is EAGVAQSPRYKIIEKRQSVAFWCNPISGHATLYWYQQILGQGPKLLIQFQNNGVVDDSQLPKDRFSAERLKGVDSTLKIQPAKLEDSAVYLCASTSSREGRNEQFFGPGTRLTVL.